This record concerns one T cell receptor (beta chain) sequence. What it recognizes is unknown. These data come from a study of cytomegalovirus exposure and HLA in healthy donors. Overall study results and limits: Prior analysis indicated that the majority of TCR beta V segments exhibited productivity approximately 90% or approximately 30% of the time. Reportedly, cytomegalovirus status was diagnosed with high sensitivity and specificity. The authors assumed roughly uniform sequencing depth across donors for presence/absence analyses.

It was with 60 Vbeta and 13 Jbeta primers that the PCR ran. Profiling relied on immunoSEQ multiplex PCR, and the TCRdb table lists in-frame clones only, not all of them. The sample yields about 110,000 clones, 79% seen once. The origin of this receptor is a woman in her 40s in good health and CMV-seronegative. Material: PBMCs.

The CDR3 spells CSARRGGEQFF. The CDR3 DNA follows: TGCAGTGCTAGAAGGGGCGGTGAGCAGTTCTTC. V gene TRBV20-1 combines with J gene TRBJ2-1; TRBD1 might be the D (5 bases). The CDR3 has 11 amino acids. V lost 2 bases and J 9 bases, leaving 8 bases between the germline ends. Per germline, CDR1 DFQATT and CDR2 SNEGSKA (reference sequence).